Listed below are T cell receptor beta chains from one sample, sequenced in a study of cytomegalovirus exposure and HLA in healthy donors. Assay: immunoSEQ multiplex PCR; the TCRdb copy retains only in-frame clones and omits some. This sample has about 130,000 clones, with approximately 84% found just once. The sequenced material came from PBMCs. The receptor set was obtained from a middle-aged woman in good health and CMV-seronegative. The CDR3 runs from the conserved cysteine through the conserved F or W. A D gene is named only where the DNA matches it firmly. Clone size appears in some rows only: once, few, many, or a class for an expanded clone.

cdr3_aa cdr3_nt v_call cdr3_length clone_size d_call j_call
CASSLETSGRYNEQFF TGTGCCAGCAGCTTAGAGACTAGCGGGAGATACAATGAGCAGTTCTTC TRBV7-7 16 few TRBD2 TRBJ2-1
CASSHAGGGGERDTQYF TGTGCCAGCAGCCATGCTGGGGGCGGGGGGGAAAGAGATACGCAGTATTTT TRBV7-9 17 - TRBD2 TRBJ2-3
CASTLSPFINEQYF TGTGCCAGCACCCTGTCTCCGTTTATAAACGAGCAGTACTTC TRBV11-2 14 - - TRBJ2-7
CASSTTGVNTEAFF TGTGCCAGCAGTACCACAGGGGTGAACACTGAAGCTTTCTTT TRBV6-5 14 - TRBD1 TRBJ1-1
CSVAPLAGFSSYNEQFF TGCAGCGTTGCCCCCTTAGCGGGGTTTAGCTCCTACAATGAGCAGTTCTTC TRBV29-1 17 - TRBD2 TRBJ2-1
CASSFSGGFTGELFF TGTGCCAGCAGCTTTTCAGGGGGCTTCACCGGGGAGCTGTTTTTT TRBV7-9 15 - TRBD1 TRBJ2-2
CASSPQGSYGYTF TGTGCCAGCAGCCCACAGGGGTCCTATGGCTACACCTTC TRBV7-3 13 - TRBD1 TRBJ1-2
CAWSRGNYEQYF TGTGCCTGGAGTCGAGGGAACTACGAGCAGTACTTC TRBV30 12 once - TRBJ2-7
CATSRAGKRSNQPQHF TGTGCCACCAGCAGAGCAGGGAAGAGAAGCAATCAGCCCCAGCATTTT TRBV15 16 - - TRBJ1-5
CAWVQGALRSGYTF TGTGCCTGGGTCCAGGGGGCGCTGAGGAGTGGCTACACCTTC TRBV30 14 - TRBD1 TRBJ1-2
CASSSPGGSYEQYF TGTGCCAGCAGTTCCCCGGGCGGGAGCTACGAGCAGTACTTC TRBV28 14 - TRBD2 TRBJ2-7
CASRPGLNTEAFF TGTGCCAGTAGACCAGGGTTGAACACTGAAGCTTTCTTT TRBV19 13 - - TRBJ1-1
CASVIADTGELFF TGTGCCAGCGTCATAGCGGACACCGGGGAGCTGTTTTTT TRBV2 13 - - TRBJ2-2
CASSLGQDPPYEQYF TGCGCCAGCAGCTTGGGGCAGGATCCTCCTTACGAGCAGTACTTC TRBV5-1 15 - - TRBJ2-7
CASSRGEIGTQYF TGTGCCAGCAGTCGGGGGGAAATCGGGACGCAGTATTTT TRBV25-1 13 - TRBD2 TRBJ2-3
CASSPPGQGDYNEQFF TGTGCCAGCTCACCACCGGGACAGGGAGATTACAATGAGCAGTTCTTC TRBV18 16 - TRBD1 TRBJ2-1
CASSADRRVRGDPDEQYF TGTGCCAGCAGCGCGGACAGGCGCGTGCGTGGGGACCCCGACGAGCAGTACTTC TRBV5-6 18 - TRBD1 TRBJ2-7
CASSQDLGANVLTF TGCGCCAGCAGCCAAGATCTAGGGGCCAACGTCCTGACTTTC TRBV4-1 14 - - TRBJ2-6